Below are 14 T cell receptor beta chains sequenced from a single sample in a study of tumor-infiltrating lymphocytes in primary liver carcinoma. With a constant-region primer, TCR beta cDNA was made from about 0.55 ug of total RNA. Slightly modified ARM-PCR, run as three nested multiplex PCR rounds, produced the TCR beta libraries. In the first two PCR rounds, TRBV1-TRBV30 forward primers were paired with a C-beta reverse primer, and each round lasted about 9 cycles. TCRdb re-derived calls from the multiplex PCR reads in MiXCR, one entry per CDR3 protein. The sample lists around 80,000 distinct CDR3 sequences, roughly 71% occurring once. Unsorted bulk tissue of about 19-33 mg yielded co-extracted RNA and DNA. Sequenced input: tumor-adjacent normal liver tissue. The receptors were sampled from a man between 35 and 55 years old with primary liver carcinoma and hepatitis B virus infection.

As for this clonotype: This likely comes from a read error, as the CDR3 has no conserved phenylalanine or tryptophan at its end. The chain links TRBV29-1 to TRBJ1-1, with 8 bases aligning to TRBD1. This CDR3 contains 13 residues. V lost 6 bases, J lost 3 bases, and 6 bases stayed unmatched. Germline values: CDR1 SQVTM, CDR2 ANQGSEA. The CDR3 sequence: CSVHTGGDTEAFY. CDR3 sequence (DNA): TGCAGCGTCCATACAGGGGGGGACACTGAAGCTTTCTAT.

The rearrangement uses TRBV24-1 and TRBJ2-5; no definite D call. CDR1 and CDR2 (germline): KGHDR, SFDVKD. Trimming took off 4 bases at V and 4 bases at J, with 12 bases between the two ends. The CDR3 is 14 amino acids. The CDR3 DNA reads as TGTGCCACCAGTGACCTGCGACCCGGAGAGACCCAGTACTTC. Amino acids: CATSDLRPGETQYF.

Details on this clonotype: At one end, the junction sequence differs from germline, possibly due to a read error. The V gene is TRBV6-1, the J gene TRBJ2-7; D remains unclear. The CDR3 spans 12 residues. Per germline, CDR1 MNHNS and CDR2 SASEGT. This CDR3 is CASNDGPYEQYF. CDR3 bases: TGTGCCAGCAATGACGGTCCCTACGAGCAGTATTTC.

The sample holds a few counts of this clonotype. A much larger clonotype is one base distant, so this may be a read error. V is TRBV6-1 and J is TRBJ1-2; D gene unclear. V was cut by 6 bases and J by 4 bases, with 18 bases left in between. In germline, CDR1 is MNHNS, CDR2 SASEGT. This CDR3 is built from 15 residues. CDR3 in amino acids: CASSAPGSSVYGYTF. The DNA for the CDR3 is TGTGCCAGCAGCGCCCCGGGATCGAGCGTCTATGGCTACACCTTC.

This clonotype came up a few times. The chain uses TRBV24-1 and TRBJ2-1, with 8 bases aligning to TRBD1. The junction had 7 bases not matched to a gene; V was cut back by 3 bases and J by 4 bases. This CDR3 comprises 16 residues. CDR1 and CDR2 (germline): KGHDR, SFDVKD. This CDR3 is CATSDQPDRDYNEQFF. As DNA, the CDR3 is TGTGCCACCAGTGATCAACCGGACAGGGATTACAATGAGCAGTTCTTC.

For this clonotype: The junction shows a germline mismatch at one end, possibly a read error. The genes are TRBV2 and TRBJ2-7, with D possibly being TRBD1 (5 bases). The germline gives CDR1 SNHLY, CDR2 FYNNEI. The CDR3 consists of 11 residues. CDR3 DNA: TGTGCCAGCACCATAGGGGAACAGGAAGACTTC. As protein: CASTIGEQEDF.

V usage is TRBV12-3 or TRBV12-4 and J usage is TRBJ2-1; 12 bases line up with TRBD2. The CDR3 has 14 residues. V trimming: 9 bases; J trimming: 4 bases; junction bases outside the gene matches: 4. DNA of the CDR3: TGTGCCAGTATGACTAGCGGGAGATACAATGAGCAGTTCTTC. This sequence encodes CASMTSGRYNEQFF.

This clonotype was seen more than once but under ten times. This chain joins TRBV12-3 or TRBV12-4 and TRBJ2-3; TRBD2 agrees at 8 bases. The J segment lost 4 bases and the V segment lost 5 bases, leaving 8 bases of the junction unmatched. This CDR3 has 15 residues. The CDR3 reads CASSPQRERPDTQYF. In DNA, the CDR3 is TGTGCCAGCAGTCCGCAGCGGGAGAGGCCAGATACGCAGTATTTT.

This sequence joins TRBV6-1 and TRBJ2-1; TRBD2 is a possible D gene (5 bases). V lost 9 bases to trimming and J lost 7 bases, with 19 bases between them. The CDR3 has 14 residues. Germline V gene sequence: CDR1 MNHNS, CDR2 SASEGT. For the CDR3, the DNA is TGTGCCAGTATAAGTGTTAGCAGGAGGAATGAGCAGTTCTTC. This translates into CASISVSRRNEQFF.

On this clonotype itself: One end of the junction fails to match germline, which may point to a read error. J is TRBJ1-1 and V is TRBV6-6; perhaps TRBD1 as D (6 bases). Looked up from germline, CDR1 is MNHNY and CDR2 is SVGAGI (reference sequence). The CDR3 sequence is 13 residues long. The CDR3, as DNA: TGCGCCAGCAGCACAGGGTGGACTACTGAAACTTTCTTT. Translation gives CASSTGWTTETFF.

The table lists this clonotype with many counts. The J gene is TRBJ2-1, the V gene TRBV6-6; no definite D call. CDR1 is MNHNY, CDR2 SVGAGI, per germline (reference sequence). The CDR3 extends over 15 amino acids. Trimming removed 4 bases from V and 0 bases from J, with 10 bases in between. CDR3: CASSSLPGSYNEQFF. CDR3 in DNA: TGTGCCAGCAGTTCCCTCCCAGGCTCCTACAATGAGCAGTTCTTC.

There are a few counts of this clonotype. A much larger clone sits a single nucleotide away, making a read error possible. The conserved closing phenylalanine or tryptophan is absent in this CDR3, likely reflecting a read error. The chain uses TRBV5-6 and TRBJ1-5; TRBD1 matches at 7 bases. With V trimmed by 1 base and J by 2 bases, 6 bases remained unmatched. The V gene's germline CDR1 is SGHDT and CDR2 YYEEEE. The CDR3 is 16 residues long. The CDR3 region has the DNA TGTGCCAGCAGCTTGCTTACAGGGGAAGGCAATCAGCCCCAGCATTCT. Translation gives CASSLLTGEGNQPQHS.

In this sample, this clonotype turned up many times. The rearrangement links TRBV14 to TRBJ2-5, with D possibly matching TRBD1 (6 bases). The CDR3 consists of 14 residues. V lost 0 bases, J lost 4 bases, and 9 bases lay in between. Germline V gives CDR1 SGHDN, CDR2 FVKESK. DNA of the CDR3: TGTGCCAGCAGCCAAGATCGCAGGGGAGAGACCCAGTACTTC. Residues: CASSQDRRGETQYF.

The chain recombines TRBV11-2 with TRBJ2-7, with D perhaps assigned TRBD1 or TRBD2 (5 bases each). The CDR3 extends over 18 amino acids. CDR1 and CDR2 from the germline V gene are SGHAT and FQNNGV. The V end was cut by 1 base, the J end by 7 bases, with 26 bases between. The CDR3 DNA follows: TGTGCCAGCAGCTTAGTCCCCGGGGCCAGCGTGAGGGAGTGTGAGCAGTACTTC. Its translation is CASSLVPGASVRECEQYF.